A single sample is the source of the 20 T cell receptor beta chains below, sequenced in a study of CD8 T cells in Susac syndrome. Random hexamers served to reverse transcribe about 0.5 to 1 ug RNA. MiXCR, run by TCRdb on the immunoSEQ multiplex PCR reads, gives a single entry per CDR3 protein. This table holds some 130,000 distinct CDR3 sequences, roughly 80% found once. Sequenced: CD8+ T cells from PBMCs. These receptors came from a human donor with multiple sclerosis.

The chain is built from TRBV30 and TRBJ1-1; D not resolved. Germline V gene data show CDR1 as GTSNPN and CDR2 as SVGIG (reference sequence). The CDR3 covers 14 residues. V dropped 2 bases and J dropped 0 bases, with 10 bases sitting between them. Written as DNA, the CDR3 is TGTGCCTGGAGTTTCGGAACGGTGAACACTGAAGCTTTCTTT. Translation gives CAWSFGTVNTEAFF. Variable domain in full (rest from reference TRBV30 and TRBJ1-1): SQTIHQWPATLVQPVGSPLSLECTVEGTSNPNLYWYRQAAGRGLQLLFYSVGIGQISSEVPQNLSASRPQDRQFILSSKKLLLSDSGFYLCAWSFGTVNTEAFFGQGTRLTVV.

The chain links TRBV5-1 to TRBJ2-1; TRBD2 matches 10 bases. CDR1 and CDR2 (germline): SGHRS, YFSETQ. Unmatched junction bases numbered 6, after V lost 3 bases and J lost 3 bases. The CDR3 loop spans 16 amino acids. The CDR3: CASSWAPSGSYNEQFF. The DNA of the CDR3 is TGCGCCAGCAGCTGGGCCCCTAGCGGGAGCTACAATGAGCAGTTCTTC.

The rearrangement links TRBV11-2 to TRBJ2-5; 10 bases map to TRBD2. The CDR3 length is 15 residues. Per the germline V gene, CDR1 is SGHAT and CDR2 is FQNNGV. V trimming: 1 base; J trimming: 5 bases; junction bases outside the gene matches: 4. The CDR3 loop reads CASSLVVAGGETQYF. In DNA, the CDR3 is TGTGCCAGCAGCTTAGTTGTAGCGGGGGGCGAGACCCAGTACTTC.

The CDR3, as DNA: TGTGCCAGTATTATGTCGGACAGGGGCCACGAGCAGTACGTC. This translates into CASIMSDRGHEQYV. The chain employs TRBV19 and TRBJ2-7; 9 bases fit TRBD1. The CDR3 has 14 residues. Trimming removed 7 bases from V and 5 bases from J; junction bases left unmatched: 9. Looked up from germline, CDR1 is LNHDA and CDR2 is SQIVND (reference sequence).

The V call is TRBV3-1, the J call TRBJ2-1, with a possible D match to TRBD2 (5 bases). V was shortened by 3 bases and J by 6 bases, with 9 bases between the two germline ends. The length of the CDR3 is 13 residues. Per germline, CDR1 LGHDT and CDR2 YNNKEL (reference sequence). In DNA form, the CDR3 reads TGTGCCAGCAGCCACCTCCTAGCCAATGAGCAGTTCTTC. It codes for CASSHLLANEQFF.

The chain uses TRBV5-6 and TRBJ2-1; the D call may be TRBD1 or TRBD2 (5 bases each). The CDR3 is 17 residues long. Germline-derived CDR1 and CDR2 are SGHDT and YYEEEE. V gave up 4 bases and J gave up 4 bases, with 21 bases separating them. The CDR3 here is CASSRTGTTDEYNEQFF. The CDR3 bases are TGTGCCAGCAGCCGCACCGGGACGACGGATGAGTACAATGAGCAGTTCTTC.

This chain connects TRBV28 to TRBJ1-5; D gene uncertain. V shed 3 bases and J shed 0 bases, with 9 bases lying between them. Germline CDR1 reads MDHEN; CDR2 reads SYDVKM. The CDR3 covers 15 residues. The CDR3 coding sequence is TGTGCCAGCAGTTTCACCATATATAGCAATCAGCCCCAGCATTTT. This encodes CASSFTIYSNQPQHF.

The gene calls are TRBV19 and TRBJ2-2, with D hard to call. V gave up 8 bases and J gave up 1 base, with 11 bases separating them. CDR1 and CDR2 (germline): LNHDA, SQIVND (reference sequence). This CDR3 contains 14 residues. CDR3 bases: TGTGCCAGTCGCAATGGGGAGAACACCGGGGAGCTGTTTTTT. This translates into CASRNGENTGELFF.

The chain combines TRBV5-4 with TRBJ1-2; 8 bases are shared with TRBD1. Germline V lookup: CDR1 SGHNT, CDR2 YYREEE (reference sequence). CDR3 length: 16 amino acids. The V and J ends lost 2 bases and 2 bases, in that order; junction bases with no gene match: 8. Here the CDR3 DNA reads TGTGCCAGCAGCTTTAATCCGGGACAGGAAAACTATGGCTACACCTTC. Amino acids: CASSFNPGQENYGYTF.

This clonotype was counted between two and nine times. This rearrangement joins TRBV4-3 to TRBJ2-1; the match to TRBD2 covers 10 bases. The CDR3 spans 16 residues. The V and J ends lost 4 bases and 7 bases, in that order; junction bases with no gene match: 10. Germline loops: CDR1 LGHNA, CDR2 YSLEER. The CDR3 sequence is CASSPSRAGGRNEQFF. In nucleotides, the CDR3 is TGCGCCAGCAGCCCCTCCCGAGCGGGGGGGCGGAATGAGCAGTTCTTC.

The rearrangement joins TRBV7-9 to TRBJ2-7; no firm D call. The CDR3 covers 12 residues. The germline V gene encodes CDR1 SEHNR and CDR2 FQNEAQ (reference sequence). The V end was cut by 1 base, the J end by 2 bases, with 3 bases between. CDR3 sequence (DNA): TGTGCCAGCAGCTTAGACACCTACGAGCAGTACTTC. Amino acids: CASSLDTYEQYF.

The genes are TRBV24-1 and TRBJ1-5; tentatively, D is TRBD1 (5 bases). The V gene's germline CDR1 is KGHDR and CDR2 SFDVKD. V gave up 1 base and J gave up 4 bases, with 22 bases separating them. The CDR3 is made up of 19 amino acids. The CDR3 DNA reads as TGTGCCACCAGTGATTTCTTCCTGCGGGGGAAAGGGGATAATCAGCCCCAGCATTTT. Its protein product is CATSDFFLRGKGDNQPQHF.

This sequence joins TRBV6-4 and TRBJ2-6, with 9 bases identical to TRBD1. The CDR3 runs 17 residues. Unmatched junction bases numbered 2, after V lost 2 bases and J lost 0 bases. Germline V CDR1 and CDR2: MRHNA, SNTAGT. The CDR3 DNA sequence: TGTGCCAGCAGTGACGGGGACAGGGACTCTGGGGCCAACGTCCTGACTTTC. Amino acid sequence: CASSDGDRDSGANVLTF.

V usage is TRBV9 and J usage is TRBJ2-2; D is perhaps TRBD2 (5 bases). The germline CDR1 and CDR2 sequences are SGDLS and YYNGEE. V shed 1 base and J shed 6 bases, with 7 bases lying between them. This CDR3 comprises 13 residues. The CDR3 loop reads CASSVLRAGELFF. The CDR3 DNA is TGTGCCAGCAGCGTATTGCGGGCCGGGGAGCTGTTTTTT.

V is TRBV12-3 or TRBV12-4 and J is TRBJ2-2; D possibly corresponds to TRBD2 (5 bases). With 3 bases removed from V and 3 bases from J, the gap between germline ends came to 8 bases. The length of the CDR3 is 14 residues. As DNA, the CDR3 is TGTGCCAGCAGTTTCGTCGGGGACACCGGGGAGCTGTTTTTT. Translated, it gives CASSFVGDTGELFF.

The CDR3 loop reads CSAPGQGNYGYTF. The CDR3 DNA reads as TGCAGCGCCCCGGGACAGGGTAACTATGGCTACACCTTC. The chain links TRBV29-1 to TRBJ1-2; TRBD1 aligns across 9 bases. Germline V gene sequence: CDR1 SQVTM, CDR2 ANQGSEA. The CDR3 covers 13 residues. V gave up 7 bases and J gave up 1 base; unmatched junction bases: 4.

The rearrangement links TRBV4-3 to TRBJ2-1; TRBD1 matches at 8 bases. The length of the CDR3 is 14 residues. Trimming cost V 0 bases and J 9 bases; bases outside gene matches: 4. Germline-derived CDR1 and CDR2 are LGHNA and YSLEER. The CDR3 protein is CASSQETGVAEQFF. DNA of the CDR3: TGCGCCAGCAGCCAAGAGACAGGGGTGGCTGAGCAGTTCTTC.

This clonotype appeared a few times. This chain links TRBV5-5 with TRBJ2-4, with 8 bases lining up with TRBD2. This CDR3 is built from 15 residues. Germline V gives CDR1 SGHKS, CDR2 YYEKEE (reference sequence). V was clipped by 4 bases and J by 6 bases; unmatched bases: 9. The CDR3 region is CASSDDGLAGNIQYF. In nucleotides, the CDR3 is TGTGCCAGCAGCGACGACGGGCTAGCGGGAAACATTCAGTACTTC.

The V call is TRBV4-1, the J call TRBJ2-6, with a tentative D call TRBD2 (6 bases). V was trimmed by 1 base and J by 1 base, leaving 8 bases between them. The CDR3 is made up of 16 amino acids. Germline V gene lookup returns CDR1 MGHRA and CDR2 YSYEKL. CDR3 residues: CASSQVGGSGANVLTF. The DNA for the CDR3 is TGCGCCAGCAGCCAAGTCGGAGGGTCTGGGGCCAACGTCCTGACTTTC.

The table lists this clonotype with a few counts. The chain uses TRBV19 and TRBJ1-5; D is uncertain. The CDR3 has 18 amino acids. Germline V gene data show CDR1 as LNHDA and CDR2 as SQIVND (reference sequence). The V end lost 6 bases, the J end lost 2 bases, and 23 bases lay between the germline ends. The DNA of the CDR3 is TGTGCCAGTAGCAATATTGATAGGGCTCTTGACGGCAATCAGCCCCAGCATTTT. Residues: CASSNIDRALDGNQPQHF.